This T cell receptor (beta chain) came from a study of cytomegalovirus exposure and HLA in healthy donors. The overall study: It was reported in a later analysis that the approximately 120 validation repertoires used the same platform as the approximately 620 first-cohort repertoires.

Findings and limits, study-wide: Some TCR beta chains (164 of them) were listed as cytomegalovirus-associated.

This CDR3 has 15 amino acids. CDR1 WNHNN and CDR2 SYGVQD come from the germline V gene (reference sequence). Trimming left V 0 bases short and J 1 base short, with 9 bases between. Notes on this clone: Its target is not known.

Profiled with immunoSEQ multiplex PCR; TCRdb holds only in-frame clones, not every one. This sample has some 68,000 clones, with 94% found just once. Sequences were obtained from PBMCs. The genes are TRBV10-1 and TRBJ2-5; D possibly corresponds to TRBD1 (6 bases). This clonotype was obtained from a man younger than 30 in good health and CMV-seropositive. The CDR3 DNA reads TGCGCCAGCAGTGAGTCTGGGGGCAGCCAAGAGACCCAGTACTTC. Protein: CASSESGGSQETQYF.